The subject of this entry is one TCR beta chain. This entry comes from a study of control samples from healthy donors and cancer patients. The protocol was immunoSEQ multiplex PCR, while the TCRdb copy is restricted to in-frame clones and leaves out a portion. The sample records approximately 150,000 clones, 91% being singletons. The V and J ends lost 5 bases and 6 bases, in that order; junction bases with no gene match: 6. This CDR3 contains 13 residues. This TCR came from a man younger than 45 in good health. The chain uses TRBV12-3 or TRBV12-4 and TRBJ2-7; 8 bases map to TRBD1. Sequenced material: blood. CDR3 protein: CASSAPDRGEQYF. The DNA of the CDR3 is TGTGCCAGCAGTGCCCCAGACAGGGGCGAGCAGTACTTC.